The rows below give T cell receptor beta chains drawn from one sample of a study of blood T cell repertoires in COVID-19. The assay was immunoSEQ multiplex PCR, and TCRdb's table has in-frame clones only and misses some. The sample holds about 220,000 clones, 80% seen once. The sample was peripheral blood. These receptors originate from a human donor in a cohort sampled during active COVID-19. CDR3s include the opening cysteine and the closing phenylalanine or tryptophan. The D gene is left open where the match is weak. A clone size is listed for some rows: how often the clone was seen (once, few, many), or a class if it is expanded.

d_call j_call clone_size v_call cdr3_nt cdr3_aa
. TRBJ1-5 . TRBV28 TGTGCCACTGGACCGGGCGGGAGCAATCAGCCCCAGCATTTT CATGPGGSNQPQHF
. TRBJ2-3 . TRBV15 TGTGCCACCAGCATGGAGTTAAGGACAGATACGCAGTATTTT CATSMELRTDTQYF
. TRBJ1-5 . TRBV28 TGTGCCAGCAGTTCCCTCCTCGGGGGGGGTGGCAATCAGCCCCAGCATTTT CASSSLLGGGGNQPQHF
. TRBJ2-1 . TRBV29-1 TGCAGCGTTGTCCTCGCGGCTCCGAGCTCCTACAATGAGCAGTTCTTC CSVVLAAPSSYNEQFF
. TRBJ1-5 . TRBV13 TGTGCCACCAGCCAGTGGACTAAGAATCAGCCCCAGCATTTT CATSQWTKNQPQHF
. TRBJ1-2 once TRBV28 TGTGCCAGCAGTTTAAGGGGGAAGGACTATGGCTACACCTTC CASSLRGKDYGYTF
TRBD1 TRBJ2-7 . TRBV5-1 TGCGCCAGCAGCGGATTACGGGACAGGGCCAACGAGCAGTACTTC CASSGLRDRANEQYF
TRBD1 TRBJ1-1 . TRBV4-1 TGCGCCAGCAGCCAATTACAGGGGGTCGATGGCGCTTTCTTT CASSQLQGVDGAFF
TRBD2 TRBJ2-3 . TRBV5-4 TGTGCCAGCAGCTTGCTAGCGGGTAGCACAGATACGCAGTATTTT CASSLLAGSTDTQYF
TRBD2 TRBJ2-2 . TRBV15 TGTGCCACCAGCAGTCCCCTTTCGGGGGGGCTTTGGGGAACCGGGGAGCTGTTTTTT CATSSPLSGGLWGTGELFF
. TRBJ1-1 . TRBV4-3 TGCGCCAGCAGCCAAGATCGGGGAAGGGGGACTGAAGCTTTCTTT CASSQDRGRGTEAFF
TRBD2 TRBJ2-7 . TRBV20-1 TGCAGTGCTAGTCTCCGACTAGCGGGGGCCCCCTACGAGCAGTACTTC CSASLRLAGAPYEQYF
TRBD2 TRBJ2-7 . TRBV28 TGTGCCAGCAGTTCGGGGGGGGCATCTAGTTCCTACGAGCAGTACTTC CASSSGGASSSYEQYF
TRBD1 TRBJ1-2 . TRBV6-5 TGTGCCAGCAGTTACTCGAAGGGGGCTTATGGCTACACCTTC CASSYSKGAYGYTF
. TRBJ1-5 . TRBV10-3 TGTGCCATCAGTGAGCAGGGAGGGCGCTTAGATCAGCCCCAGCATTTT CAISEQGGRLDQPQHF
TRBD1 TRBJ1-5 . TRBV6-2/TRBV6-3 TGTGCCAGCAGTGACGGGACAGGGCGAACATGGACTCATAGCAATCAGCCCCAGCATTTT CASSDGTGRTWTHSNQPQHF
. TRBJ1-1 . TRBV4-2 TGTGCCAGCAGTCCTGCGGGGGCAATCCAGGGCACTGAAGCTTTCTTT CASSPAGAIQGTEAFF
TRBD1 TRBJ1-1 once TRBV28 TGTGCCAGCATCCTAGGGGGCGCCCCTGAAGCTTTCTTT CASILGGAPEAFF
TRBD1 TRBJ1-2 . TRBV7-2 TGTGCCAGCAGCTTCCAGGGGGCAGGTGGCTACACCTTC CASSFQGAGGYTF
. TRBJ1-2 once TRBV6-5 TGTGCCAGCAGTTTTACAGGGAACTATGGCTACACCTTC CASSFTGNYGYTF
TRBD2 TRBJ2-3 . TRBV9 TGTGCCAGCAGCGAGGGCCCTGCGGGGGGGCCTAGAAAAGATACGCAGTATTTT CASSEGPAGGPRKDTQYF
. TRBJ1-4 . TRBV18 TGTGCCAGCTCACCATCAGGGGTTAATGAAAAACTGTTTTTT CASSPSGVNEKLFF
TRBD2 TRBJ2-1 . TRBV7-9 TGTGCCAGCAGCTTATTCCCGGGGGGGTCGAACAACAATGAGCAGTTCTTC CASSLFPGGSNNNEQFF
. TRBJ1-2 . TRBV3-1/TRBV3-2 TGTGCCAGCAGCCAAGATCCAACAGGAACTGGCTACACCTTC CASSQDPTGTGYTF
TRBD1 TRBJ1-2 few TRBV28 TGTGCCAGCAGCCGACAGGGCTATGGCTACACCTTC CASSRQGYGYTF
TRBD2 TRBJ2-2 few TRBV2 TGTGCCAGCAAGGCGGGAGAGGGCACCGGGGAGCTGTTTTTT CASKAGEGTGELFF
. TRBJ2-5 . TRBV30 TGTGCCTGGAGTCCGCAAGAGACCCAGTACTTC CAWSPQETQYF
. TRBJ2-5 . TRBV19 TGTGCCAGTACCAGGGGGCGGGGGCCGTACCAAGAGACCCAGTACTTC CASTRGRGPYQETQYF
TRBD1 TRBJ1-4 once TRBV28 TGTGCCAGCATACAGGGGAGGCGAAGCGAAAAACTGTTTTTT CASIQGRRSEKLFF
. TRBJ2-5 . TRBV3-1/TRBV3-2 TGTGCCAGCAGCCAAGTCTTAGCAGGGGCGAACCAAGAGACCCAGTACTTC CASSQVLAGANQETQYF
. TRBJ1-1 . TRBV5-5 TGTGCCAGCAGCTTCGCTAGAACTGAAGCTTTCTTT CASSFARTEAFF
TRBD2 TRBJ2-1 . TRBV9 TGTGCCAGCAGTGGACTAGCGGGGAGCTACAATGAGCAGTTCTTC CASSGLAGSYNEQFF
. TRBJ1-5 . TRBV19 TGTGCCAGTAGGAGTAGCAATCAGCCCCAGCATTTT CASRSSNQPQHF
TRBD1 TRBJ2-1 . TRBV5-4 TGTGCCAGCAGCCCGATGGACAGGGCGGATGAGCAGTTCTTC CASSPMDRADEQFF
TRBD2 TRBJ2-7 . TRBV5-1 TGCGCCAGCAGCCCCCGGACTAGCGGGGAGAGCTCCTACGAGCAGTACTTC CASSPRTSGESSYEQYF
. TRBJ1-3 . TRBV30 TGTGCCCTTATCCGGGGAAACACCATATATTTT CALIRGNTIYF